Described below is a single TCR beta chain sequence and its context. This sample is drawn from a study of T-cell memory formation after mild COVID-19. Across the study: In these data, TCR clusters were largely donor specific.

TCRdb processed the 5' RACE reads anew with MiXCR; each CDR3 protein has one entry. Of over 150,000 distinct CDR3 sequences in the sample, 10% to 15% are singletons; the top ten hold approximately 3.3%. The V end lost 6 bases, the J end lost 2 bases, and 16 bases lay between the germline ends. Germline CDR1 and CDR2: KGHSH and LQKENI. The CDR3 is 15 residues long. Specimen: PBMCs or a T cell subset sorted from them (not recorded which). The TCR sequence derives from a man aged 18-30 years who had mild COVID-19 (a few samples of this study predate the infection). Cell type and time point are not known. This chain joins TRBV18 and TRBJ2-5, with D possibly TRBD1 on 5 matching bases. The CDR3 loop reads CASSLSSTGQETQYF. For the CDR3, the DNA is TGTGCCAGCTCCCTCTCGAGTACAGGTCAAGAGACCCAGTACTTC.